This TCR beta chain was sequenced in a study of cytomegalovirus exposure and HLA in healthy donors. Study results and caveats: HLA alleles showed associations with approximately 15,000 TCR beta sequences in a later analysis, at a 0.05 false discovery rate. Sequencing had likely introduced a cluster of highly shared sequence variants as an artifact.

Primers included in the PCR were 60 Vbeta and 13 Jbeta primers. The repertoire was sequenced with immunoSEQ multiplex PCR; TCRdb's copy has only in-frame clones and lacks some. The sample contains approximately 170,000 clones, around two thirds of which appear only once. The CDR3 length is 16 residues. Germline CDR1 reads LNHDA; CDR2 reads SQIVND (reference sequence). The V and J ends lost 4 bases and 6 bases, in that order; junction bases with no gene match: 5. Comment on this clone: Its antigen is not identified.

This sequence joins TRBV19 and TRBJ2-2; TRBD2 agrees at 13 bases. This TCR came from a man in his forties in good health and CMV-seronegative. Sequencing was done on a sample of PBMCs. This CDR3 reads CASSTGTSGMAGELFF. The CDR3 region has the DNA TGTGCCAGTAGTACTGGGACTAGCGGGATGGCCGGGGAGCTGTTTTTT.